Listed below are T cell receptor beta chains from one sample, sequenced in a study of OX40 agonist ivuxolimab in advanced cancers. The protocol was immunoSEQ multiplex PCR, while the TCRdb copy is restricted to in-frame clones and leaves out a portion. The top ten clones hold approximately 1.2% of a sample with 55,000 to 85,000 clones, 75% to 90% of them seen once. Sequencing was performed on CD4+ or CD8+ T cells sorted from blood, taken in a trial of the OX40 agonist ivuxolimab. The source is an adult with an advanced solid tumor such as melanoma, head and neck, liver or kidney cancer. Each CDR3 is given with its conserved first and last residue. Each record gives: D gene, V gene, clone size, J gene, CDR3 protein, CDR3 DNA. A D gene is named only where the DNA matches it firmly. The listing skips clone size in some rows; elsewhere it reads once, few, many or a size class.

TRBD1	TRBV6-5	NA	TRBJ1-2	CASSYIRTGGGYGYTF	TGTGCCAGCAGTTACATCCGGACAGGGGGTGGATATGGCTACACCTTC
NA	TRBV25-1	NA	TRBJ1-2	CASSPGVGGYTF	TGTGCCAGCAGTCCAGGGGTTGGTGGCTACACCTTC
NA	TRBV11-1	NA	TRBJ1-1	CASSSQGSLNTEAFF	TGTGCCAGCAGTTCCCAGGGGTCCTTGAACACTGAAGCTTTCTTT
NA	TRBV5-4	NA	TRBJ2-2	CASSLSTANTGELFF	TGTGCCAGCAGCTTGTCAACAGCGAACACCGGGGAGCTGTTTTTT
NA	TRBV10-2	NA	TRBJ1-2	CASRDRNYGYTF	TGCGCCAGCAGGGACAGAAACTATGGCTACACCTTC
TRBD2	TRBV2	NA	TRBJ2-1	CASRSLGRGDEQFF	TGTGCCAGCAGATCACTAGGACGGGGGGATGAGCAGTTCTTC
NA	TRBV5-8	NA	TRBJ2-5	CASSLRGAGETQYF	TGTGCCAGCAGCTTGAGGGGGGCGGGGGAGACCCAGTACTTC
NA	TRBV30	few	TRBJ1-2	CAWNQGLYGYTF	TGTGCCTGGAACCAGGGCCTCTATGGCTACACCTTC
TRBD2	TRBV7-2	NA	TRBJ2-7	CASNPGGKGQQYF	TGTGCCAGCAACCCCGGGGGGAAGGGTCAGCAGTACTTC
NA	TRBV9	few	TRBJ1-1	CASSKDQNTEAFF	TGTGCCAGCAGCAAGGACCAAAACACTGAAGCTTTCTTT
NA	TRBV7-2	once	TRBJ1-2	CASSLGRRDNGYTF	TGTGCCAGCAGCTTAGGACGGAGGGACAATGGCTACACCTTC
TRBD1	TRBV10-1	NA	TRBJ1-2	CASSPGTGLYGYTF	TGCGCCAGCAGCCCCGGGACAGGACTATATGGCTACACCTTC
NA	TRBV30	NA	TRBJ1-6	CAWTGQSYNSPLHF	TGTGCCTGGACCGGACAGTCCTATAATTCACCTCTCCACTTT